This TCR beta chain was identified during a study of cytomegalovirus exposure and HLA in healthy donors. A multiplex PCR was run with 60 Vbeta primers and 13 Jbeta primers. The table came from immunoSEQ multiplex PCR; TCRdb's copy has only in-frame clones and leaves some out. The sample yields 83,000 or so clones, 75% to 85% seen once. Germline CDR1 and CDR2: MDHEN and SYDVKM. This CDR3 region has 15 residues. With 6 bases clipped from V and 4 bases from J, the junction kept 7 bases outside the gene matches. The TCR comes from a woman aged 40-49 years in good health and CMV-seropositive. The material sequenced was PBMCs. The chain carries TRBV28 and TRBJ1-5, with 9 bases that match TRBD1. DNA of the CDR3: TGTGCCAGCAGCCGGGACAGGGCCCTAAATCAGCCCCAGCATTTT. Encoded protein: CASSRDRALNQPQHF.